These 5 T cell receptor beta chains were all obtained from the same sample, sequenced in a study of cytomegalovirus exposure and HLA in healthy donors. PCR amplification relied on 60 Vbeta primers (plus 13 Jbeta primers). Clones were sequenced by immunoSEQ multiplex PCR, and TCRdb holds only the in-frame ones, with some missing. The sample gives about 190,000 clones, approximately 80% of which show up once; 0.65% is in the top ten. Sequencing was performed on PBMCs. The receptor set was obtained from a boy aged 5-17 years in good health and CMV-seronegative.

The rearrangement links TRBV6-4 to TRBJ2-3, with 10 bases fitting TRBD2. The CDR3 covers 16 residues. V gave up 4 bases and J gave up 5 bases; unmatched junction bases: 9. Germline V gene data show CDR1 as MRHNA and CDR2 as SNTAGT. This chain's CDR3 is CASSATSGTSEDTQYF. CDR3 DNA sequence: TGTGCCAGCAGTGCCACCTCCGGGACTAGCGAAGATACGCAGTATTTT.

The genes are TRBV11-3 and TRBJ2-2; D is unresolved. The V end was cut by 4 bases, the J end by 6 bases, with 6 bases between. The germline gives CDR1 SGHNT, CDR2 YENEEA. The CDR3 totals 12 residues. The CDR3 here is CASSSVSGELFF. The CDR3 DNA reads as TGTGCCAGCAGCTCGGTGTCCGGGGAGCTGTTTTTT.

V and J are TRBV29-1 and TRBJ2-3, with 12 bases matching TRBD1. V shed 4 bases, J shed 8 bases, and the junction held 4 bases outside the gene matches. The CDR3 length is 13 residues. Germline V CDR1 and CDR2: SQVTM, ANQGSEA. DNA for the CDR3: TGCAGCGTTGGGGACAGGGGGCATGGTACGCAGTATTTT. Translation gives CSVGDRGHGTQYF.

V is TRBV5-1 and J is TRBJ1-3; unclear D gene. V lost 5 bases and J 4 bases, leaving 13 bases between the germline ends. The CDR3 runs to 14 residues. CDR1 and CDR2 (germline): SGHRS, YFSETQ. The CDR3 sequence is CASRTTGDGNTIYF. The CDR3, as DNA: TGCGCCAGCAGGACTACGGGAGACGGAAACACCATATATTTT.

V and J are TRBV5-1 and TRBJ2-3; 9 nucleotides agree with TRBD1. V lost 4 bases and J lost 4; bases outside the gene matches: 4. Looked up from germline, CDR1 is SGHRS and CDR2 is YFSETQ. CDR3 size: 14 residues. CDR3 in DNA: TGCGCCAGCAGCCTAGGGGACAGGGCAGATACGCAGTATTTT. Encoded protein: CASSLGDRADTQYF.